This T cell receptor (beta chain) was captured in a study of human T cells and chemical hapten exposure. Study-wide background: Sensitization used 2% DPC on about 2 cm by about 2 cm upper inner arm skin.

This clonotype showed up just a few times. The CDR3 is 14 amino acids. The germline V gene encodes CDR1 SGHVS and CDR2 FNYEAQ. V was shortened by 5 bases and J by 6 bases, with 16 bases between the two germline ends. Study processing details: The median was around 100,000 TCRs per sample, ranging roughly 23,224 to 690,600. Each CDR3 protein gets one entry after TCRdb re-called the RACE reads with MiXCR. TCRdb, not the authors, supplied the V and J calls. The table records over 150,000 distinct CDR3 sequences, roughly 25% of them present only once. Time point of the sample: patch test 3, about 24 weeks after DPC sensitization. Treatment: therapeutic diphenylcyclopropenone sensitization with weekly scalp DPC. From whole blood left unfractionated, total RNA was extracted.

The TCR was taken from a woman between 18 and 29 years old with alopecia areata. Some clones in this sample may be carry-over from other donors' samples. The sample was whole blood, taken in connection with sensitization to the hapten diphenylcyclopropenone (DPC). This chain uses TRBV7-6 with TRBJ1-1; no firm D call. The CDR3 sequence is CASSLPGWGSEAFF. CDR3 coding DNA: TGTGCCAGCAGCCTTCCTGGGTGGGGATCTGAAGCTTTCTTT.